Listed below are T cell receptor beta chains from one sample, sequenced in a study of technical replicates of blood from a few donors. Profiling relied on immunoSEQ multiplex PCR, and the TCRdb table lists in-frame clones only, not all of them. The table shows over 70,000 clones, with approximately 96% occurring only once. Sequencing was performed on T cells isolated from PBMCs. Every receptor here comes from a human donor in good health. Each CDR3 is given with its conserved first and last residue. The order of the fields is clone size, J gene, D gene, V gene, CDR3 DNA, CDR3 protein. The D gene is left open where the match is weak. A clone size is listed for some rows: how often the clone was seen (once, few, many), or a class if it is expanded.

abundance: NA
j_gene: TRBJ2-5
d_gene: NA
v_gene: TRBV5-1
CDR3nt: TGCGCCAGCAGCTTGACTAGTGACAGGATAGTTAGGACCCAGTACTTC
CDR3aa: CASSLTSDRIVRTQYF

abundance: NA
j_gene: TRBJ2-5
d_gene: NA
v_gene: TRBV5-6
CDR3nt: TGTGCCAGCAGCTTGGTTACACCAGGGGACCAAGAGACCCAGTACTTC
CDR3aa: CASSLVTPGDQETQYF

abundance: NA
j_gene: TRBJ2-7
d_gene: NA
v_gene: TRBV15
CDR3nt: TGTGCCACCAGCAGAGATCTTTCGGGTGAGCAGTACTTC
CDR3aa: CATSRDLSGEQYF

abundance: NA
j_gene: TRBJ2-5
d_gene: NA
v_gene: TRBV21-1
CDR3nt: TGTGCCAGCAGCAAGGCCGGGACTAGCGGAGGAGAGACCCAGTACTTC
CDR3aa: CASSKAGTSGGETQYF

abundance: NA
j_gene: TRBJ2-1
d_gene: TRBD1
v_gene: TRBV6-6
CDR3nt: TGTGCCAGCAGTGGACAGGGTAGTTACAATGAGCAGTTCTTC
CDR3aa: CASSGQGSYNEQFF

abundance: NA
j_gene: TRBJ1-2
d_gene: TRBD1
v_gene: TRBV10-3
CDR3nt: TGTGCCATCAGTCGGGGACAGGGACAAAACACCTTC
CDR3aa: CAISRGQGQNTF

abundance: NA
j_gene: TRBJ2-7
d_gene: NA
v_gene: TRBV5-1
CDR3nt: TGCGCCAGCAGCTTGGAGGGGTACGAGCAGTACTTC
CDR3aa: CASSLEGYEQYF

abundance: NA
j_gene: TRBJ2-3
d_gene: TRBD2
v_gene: TRBV27
CDR3nt: TGTGCCAGCAATTTCCTAGCGGGAGACGCAGGCACAGATACGCAGTATTTT
CDR3aa: CASNFLAGDAGTDTQYF

abundance: once
j_gene: TRBJ1-1
d_gene: NA
v_gene: TRBV30
CDR3nt: TGTGCCTGGAGTGGAAGCCCGCGGACTGAAGCTTTCTTT
CDR3aa: CAWSGSPRTEAFF

abundance: NA
j_gene: TRBJ2-1
d_gene: NA
v_gene: TRBV5-4
CDR3nt: TGTGCCAGCAGCTTGGATCTTGAGTCTCGGCAGTTCTTC
CDR3aa: CASSLDLESRQFF

abundance: NA
j_gene: TRBJ2-5
d_gene: NA
v_gene: TRBV12-5
CDR3nt: TGTGCTAGTGGTTTGGATCAACAGGGGAGGGAGACCCAGTACTTC
CDR3aa: CASGLDQQGRETQYF

abundance: NA
j_gene: TRBJ2-2
d_gene: NA
v_gene: TRBV9
CDR3nt: TGTGCCAGCACCGAGAGAAACACCGGGGAGCTGTTTTTT
CDR3aa: CASTERNTGELFF

abundance: NA
j_gene: TRBJ1-6
d_gene: NA
v_gene: TRBV6-5
CDR3nt: TGTGCCAGCAGTTTCAGGGGATGGACGTCACCCCTCCACTTT
CDR3aa: CASSFRGWTSPLHF

abundance: NA
j_gene: TRBJ1-1
d_gene: TRBD1
v_gene: TRBV6-5
CDR3nt: TGTGCCAGCAGTTACAGGACAGGGGCCACTGAAGCTTTCTTT
CDR3aa: CASSYRTGATEAFF

abundance: NA
j_gene: TRBJ2-3
d_gene: NA
v_gene: TRBV11-3
CDR3nt: TGTGCCAGCAGCAGTGCGGAGCGACGAGATACGCAGTATTTT
CDR3aa: CASSSAERRDTQYF

abundance: NA
j_gene: TRBJ1-3
d_gene: TRBD1
v_gene: TRBV7-2
CDR3nt: TGTGCCAGCAGCTGGGACAGCGGAAACACCATATATTTT
CDR3aa: CASSWDSGNTIYF

abundance: NA
j_gene: TRBJ2-3
d_gene: TRBD1
v_gene: TRBV27
CDR3nt: TGTGCCAGCAGTAGACAGGGGACCACAGATACGCAGTATTTT
CDR3aa: CASSRQGTTDTQYF

abundance: NA
j_gene: TRBJ1-4
d_gene: NA
v_gene: TRBV19
CDR3nt: TGTGCCAGTAGTACGGTGAATGAAAAACTGTTTTTT
CDR3aa: CASSTVNEKLFF

abundance: once
j_gene: TRBJ2-4
d_gene: TRBD1
v_gene: TRBV5-1
CDR3nt: TGCGCCAGCAGCCAGGGGGTACGAAAAAACATTCAGTACTTC
CDR3aa: CASSQGVRKNIQYF

abundance: once
j_gene: TRBJ2-2
d_gene: NA
v_gene: TRBV4-1
CDR3nt: TGCGCCAGCAGCCAAGACGGGTTTGGGACCGGGGAGCTGTTTTTT
CDR3aa: CASSQDGFGTGELFF

abundance: NA
j_gene: TRBJ1-6
d_gene: TRBD1
v_gene: TRBV5-1
CDR3nt: TGCGCCAGCAGCTCGGGACAGGGTCAGAGCTCCTATAATTCACCCCTCCACTTT
CDR3aa: CASSSGQGQSSYNSPLHF

abundance: NA
j_gene: TRBJ2-7
d_gene: TRBD2
v_gene: TRBV5-6
CDR3nt: TGTGCCAGCAGCTTCAAAGCGGGAGGATTGTTGAACGAGCAGTACTTC
CDR3aa: CASSFKAGGLLNEQYF

abundance: NA
j_gene: TRBJ2-5
d_gene: NA
v_gene: TRBV5-1
CDR3nt: TGCGCCAGCAGCTTGGCTGGGGGAGGCGGCCAAGAGACCCAGTACTTC
CDR3aa: CASSLAGGGGQETQYF

abundance: once
j_gene: TRBJ1-2
d_gene: TRBD1
v_gene: TRBV5-1
CDR3nt: TGCGCCAGCAGCGACCGGACAGGGGGATATGGCTACACCTTC
CDR3aa: CASSDRTGGYGYTF

abundance: NA
j_gene: TRBJ2-3
d_gene: TRBD2
v_gene: TRBV7-8
CDR3nt: TGTGCCAGCAGCTTGCCGGGACTAGCCACAGATACGCAGTATTTT
CDR3aa: CASSLPGLATDTQYF

abundance: NA
j_gene: TRBJ2-2
d_gene: TRBD2
v_gene: TRBV25-1
CDR3nt: TGTGCCAGCAGACCCGGACTAGGAGTCACCGGGGAGCTGTTTTTT
CDR3aa: CASRPGLGVTGELFF

abundance: NA
j_gene: TRBJ2-7
d_gene: NA
v_gene: TRBV11-2
CDR3nt: TGTGCCAGCAGCTCAGGGGGAGGGCTAGCGGGCCACGAGCAGTACTTC
CDR3aa: CASSSGGGLAGHEQYF

abundance: NA
j_gene: TRBJ2-7
d_gene: TRBD2
v_gene: TRBV11-2
CDR3nt: TGTGCCAGCAGCATTACTAGCGGGAGTTTCTACGAGCAGTACTTC
CDR3aa: CASSITSGSFYEQYF

abundance: NA
j_gene: TRBJ2-1
d_gene: NA
v_gene: TRBV23-1
CDR3nt: TGCGCCTTAAGGGGGTCACACAGTAACAATGAGCAGTTCTTC
CDR3aa: CALRGSHSNNEQFF

abundance: NA
j_gene: TRBJ2-7
d_gene: TRBD1
v_gene: TRBV6-1
CDR3nt: TGTGCCAGCAGTTCCGGGACAGGGGTCTACGAGCAGTACTTC
CDR3aa: CASSSGTGVYEQYF

abundance: NA
j_gene: TRBJ2-7
d_gene: NA
v_gene: TRBV6-5
CDR3nt: TGTGCCAGCAGTTACGGGGCGTCCTCTTCCTACGAGCAGTACTTC
CDR3aa: CASSYGASSSYEQYF

abundance: NA
j_gene: TRBJ2-5
d_gene: NA
v_gene: TRBV2
CDR3nt: TGTGCCAGCAAGGGAGGGGGAGAGACCCAGTACTTC
CDR3aa: CASKGGGETQYF

abundance: NA
j_gene: TRBJ2-3
d_gene: NA
v_gene: TRBV7-3
CDR3nt: TGTGCCAGCAGCCCCCGTGGGGCGGGGTTAACAGATACGCAGTATTTT
CDR3aa: CASSPRGAGLTDTQYF

abundance: NA
j_gene: TRBJ2-2
d_gene: TRBD1
v_gene: TRBV5-1
CDR3nt: TGCGCCAGCAGCCAAACAGGGGGCGCGGCCGGGGAGCTGTTTTTT
CDR3aa: CASSQTGGAAGELFF

abundance: NA
j_gene: TRBJ1-2
d_gene: TRBD1
v_gene: TRBV5-6
CDR3nt: TGTGCCAGCAGCTTGTTGTCAGGGGGCGGCTACACCTTC
CDR3aa: CASSLLSGGGYTF

abundance: NA
j_gene: TRBJ2-3
d_gene: TRBD1
v_gene: TRBV2
CDR3nt: TGTGCCAGCAGTTCAACAGGGGTCAGCACAGATACGCAGTATTTT
CDR3aa: CASSSTGVSTDTQYF

abundance: NA
j_gene: TRBJ2-3
d_gene: TRBD2
v_gene: TRBV5-1
CDR3nt: TGCGCCAGCGGAGAGAGACTAGCGCTTAGCACAGATACGCAGTATTTT
CDR3aa: CASGERLALSTDTQYF

abundance: NA
j_gene: TRBJ2-3
d_gene: NA
v_gene: TRBV27
CDR3nt: TGTGCCAGCAGTTTGTTGACAGGAACGCAGTATTTT
CDR3aa: CASSLLTGTQYF

abundance: once
j_gene: TRBJ2-3
d_gene: TRBD2
v_gene: TRBV14
CDR3nt: TGTGCCAGCAGCCCCCATTTAGGCCTAGCGGGAGTTTCGACTGATACAGATACGCAGTATTTT
CDR3aa: CASSPHLGLAGVSTDTDTQYF

abundance: NA
j_gene: TRBJ2-1
d_gene: NA
v_gene: TRBV29-1
CDR3nt: TGCAGCGTTGAAAGAGGGCGGGCGAACAATGAGCAGTTCTTC
CDR3aa: CSVERGRANNEQFF

abundance: NA
j_gene: TRBJ1-1
d_gene: NA
v_gene: TRBV6-5
CDR3nt: TGTGCCAGCAGCCAACAGGGTTTAGTGGCCACTGAAGCTTTCTTT
CDR3aa: CASSQQGLVATEAFF